These 7 T cell receptor beta chains originate from one sample sequenced in a study of tumor T cells in aggressive B-cell lymphoma. TCRdb's table, derived via immunoSEQ multiplex PCR, lists solely in-frame clones and lacks some. The table has about 2,400 clones, approximately 80% seen once. The sample was tumor tissue. Receptor source: an adult with diffuse large B cell lymphoma.

The chain combines TRBV28 with TRBJ2-7, with a weak D call TRBD2 (6 bases). The CDR3 spans 15 residues. The V gene lost 4 bases and the J gene lost 4 bases, with 17 bases spanning the gap. Germline V CDR1 and CDR2: MDHEN, SYDVKM. CDR3: CASSSNAPGLYEQYF. The CDR3 DNA follows: TGTGCCAGCAGTTCCAATGCGCCGGGACTTTACGAGCAGTACTTC.

The V and J genes are TRBV30 and TRBJ2-5; 12 bases fit TRBD2. Trimming took 0 bases from V and 2 from J; bases not matched to a gene: 1. Germline lookup yields CDR1 GTSNPN and CDR2 SVGIG (reference sequence). CDR3 length: 15 residues. CDR3 sequence: CAWSVLAGGQETQYF. CDR3 bases: TGTGCCTGGAGTGTGCTAGCGGGAGGGCAAGAGACCCAGTACTTC.

The chain employs TRBV25-1 and TRBJ2-7; 12 bases are shared with TRBD1. CDR1 and CDR2 from the germline V gene are MGHDK and SYGVNS. The CDR3 runs 14 residues. V was clipped by 9 bases and J by 5 bases; unmatched bases: 8. The CDR3 loop is CASSRGQGAHEQYF. As DNA, the CDR3 is TGTGCCAGTAGTAGGGGACAGGGGGCGCACGAGCAGTACTTC.

V gene TRBV9 combines with J gene TRBJ1-2; 8 positions agree with TRBD1. The CDR3 loop spans 15 amino acids. The ends lost 4 bases at V and 0 bases at J; junction bases unmatched: 5. Germline values: CDR1 SGDLS, CDR2 YYNGEE. CDR3 sequence: CASSRDRGTNYGYTF. The CDR3 coding sequence is TGTGCCAGCAGCCGAGACAGGGGAACTAACTATGGCTACACCTTC. The complete variable domain, with remaining parts taken from reference TRBV9 and TRBJ1-2, reads DSGVTQTPKHLITATGQRVTLRCSPRSGDLSVYWYQQSLDQGLQFLIQYYNGEERAKGNILERFSAQQFPDLHSELNLSSLELGDSALYFCASSRDRGTNYGYTFGSGTRLTVV.

The rearrangement uses TRBV4-2 and TRBJ2-3; 9 bases line up with TRBD2. CDR1 is LGHNA, CDR2 YNFKEQ, per germline. V dropped 0 bases and J dropped 6; count of bases not matched to a gene: 4. The CDR3 spans 15 residues. The CDR3 loop reads CASSQDRRGGDTQYF. The CDR3, as DNA: TGTGCCAGCAGCCAAGACCGGCGGGGGGGCGATACGCAGTATTTT.

The rearrangement joins TRBV9 to TRBJ2-7, with 7 bases aligning to TRBD1. CDR1 is SGDLS, CDR2 YYNGEE, per germline. CDR3 length: 14 amino acids. V trimming: 2 bases; J trimming: 0 bases; junction bases outside the gene matches: 2. CDR3 sequence reads: CASSVGTDSYEQYF. CDR3 DNA sequence: TGTGCCAGCAGCGTGGGGACAGACTCCTACGAGCAGTACTTC.

V and J are TRBV15 and TRBJ2-7; 9 nucleotides align to TRBD1. The germline CDR1 and CDR2 sequences are LNHNV and YYDKDF (reference sequence). The V gene end was trimmed by 4 bases and the J gene end by 2 bases; junction bases not matched to a gene: 0. This CDR3 spans 13 amino acids. The DNA for the CDR3 is TGTGCCACCAGCAACAGGGGGCCCTACGAGCAGTACTTC. Translation: CATSNRGPYEQYF. Combining the CDR3 with reference TRBV15 and TRBJ2-7 gives the whole variable domain DAMVIQNPRYQVTQFGKPVTLSCSQTLNHNVMYWYQQKSSQAPKLLFHYYDKDFNNEADTPDNFQSRRPNTSFCFLDIRSPGLGDTAMYLCATSNRGPYEQYFGPGTRLTVT.